One sample yielded the 9 T cell receptor beta chains listed below, sequenced in a study of radiation and T cells in renal cell carcinoma. Regarding time point: blood 2 weeks post-SBRT. Regarding treatment: 15 Gy SBRT to primary tumor, nephrectomy 4 weeks later. Libraries were prepared by immunoSEQ multiplex PCR; TCRdb keeps only in-frame clonotypes and omits some of them. The sample includes about 130,000 clones, about 81% seen only once; the top ten take under 2.5%. This specimen was blood, taken from a patient whose treatment included radiotherapy and nephrectomy. The receptors shown here come from a woman aged 55-75 years with renal cell carcinoma.

J is TRBJ2-3 and V is TRBV4-2; D unresolved. The CDR3 is 16 residues long. V lost 5 bases and J lost 6, with 21 bases in between. Germline loops: CDR1 LGHNA, CDR2 YNFKEQ. CDR3 residues: CASSTRGLTATDTQYF. Here the CDR3 DNA reads TGTGCCAGCAGCACCCGTGGGCTTACGGCCACGGATACGCAGTATTTT.

The CDR3 reads CASSLDWGRDEQYF. CDR3 nucleotides: TGCGCCAGCAGCTTGGACTGGGGGCGGGACGAGCAGTACTTC. The rearrangement joins TRBV5-1 to TRBJ2-7; tentative D call: TRBD1 (6 bases). The germline V gene has CDR1 SGHRS and CDR2 YFSETQ. Trimming shortened V by 0 bases and J by 5 bases, and 12 bases separated the two germline ends. The CDR3 runs 14 residues.

V usage is TRBV19 and J usage is TRBJ2-3; 10 positions agree with TRBD2. Germline-derived CDR1 and CDR2 are LNHDA and SQIVND (reference sequence). The V segment lost 5 bases and the J segment 4 bases; nucleotides outside the gene matches: 6. The CDR3 sequence is 15 residues long. In nucleotides, the CDR3 is TGTGCCAGTAGTCTCAGCGGGGGGGTGGCAGATACGCAGTATTTT. Protein sequence: CASSLSGGVADTQYF.

The rearrangement links TRBV2 to TRBJ1-6, with D tentatively TRBD1 (6 bases). Germline CDR1 and CDR2: SNHLY and FYNNEI. The V gene lost 7 bases and the J gene lost 7 bases, with 11 bases spanning the gap. The CDR3 is made up of 13 amino acids. CDR3 in amino acids: CASKVQGNSPLHF. Written as DNA, the CDR3 is TGTGCCAGCAAGGTCCAGGGGAATTCACCCCTCCACTTT.

The V gene is TRBV9, the J gene TRBJ2-5; possibly TRBD1 or TRBD2 for D (5 bases each). This CDR3 comprises 13 residues. The V and J ends lost 5 bases and 1 base respectively, with 9 bases between them. Germline V gene lookup returns CDR1 SGDLS and CDR2 YYNGEE. CDR3 residues: CASSVGTQETQYF. CDR3 bases: TGTGCCAGCAGTGTGGGGACCCAAGAGACCCAGTACTTC.

The rearrangement joins TRBV10-3 to TRBJ1-1, with 7 nucleotides matching TRBD1. The V and J ends lost 8 bases and 7 bases, in that order; junction bases with no gene match: 10. The CDR3 is made up of 13 amino acids. The germline CDR1 and CDR2 sequences are ENHRY and SYGVKD. The CDR3 bases are TGTGCCATCTGGGGAGGACAGGCAAGTGAAGCTTTCTTT. Amino acid sequence: CAIWGGQASEAFF.

This clone has just a few counts. The V gene is TRBV7-9, the J gene TRBJ1-5; 8 bases line up with TRBD1. The V and J ends lost 4 bases and 2 bases, in that order; junction bases with no gene match: 10. The CDR3 totals 17 residues. From germline, CDR1 is SEHNR and CDR2 FQNEAQ (reference sequence). The CDR3 DNA is TGTGCCAGCAGCTGGATGGAACCGGGACAGGGCAATCAGCCCCAGCATTTT. Protein: CASSWMEPGQGNQPQHF.

This chain uses TRBV7-9 with TRBJ2-6, with D hard to call. The ends were cut back, 1 base at V and 4 bases at J, with 8 bases in the middle. The CDR3 spans 15 residues. The germline gives CDR1 SEHNR, CDR2 FQNEAQ (reference sequence). The CDR3 DNA follows: TGTGCCAGCAGCTTAGAGCCAGCCGGGGCCAACGTCCTGACTTTC. Encoded protein: CASSLEPAGANVLTF.

The rearrangement uses TRBV4-1 and TRBJ2-1; D not resolved. With 0 bases removed from V and 8 bases from J, the gap between germline ends came to 5 bases. The CDR3 spans 12 residues. CDR1 MGHRA and CDR2 YSYEKL come from the germline V gene. This chain's CDR3 is CASSQEPDEQFF. The CDR3 DNA follows: TGCGCCAGCAGCCAAGAACCGGATGAGCAGTTCTTC.